Below, 26 T cell receptor beta chains from the same sample are listed, as sequenced in a study of T cell responses to AZD1222 COVID-19 vaccine. The method was immunoSEQ multiplex PCR; TCRdb's version includes in-frame clones alone and lacks a portion of them. Altogether around 87,000 clones are present, 65% to 90% being singletons, with the ten largest covering roughly 10%. This specimen consisted of peripheral blood, obtained on day 0 of AZD1222 vaccination. The source is an adult in good health.

The rearrangement uses TRBV19 and TRBJ2-3, with no clear D. In germline, CDR1 is LNHDA, CDR2 SQIVND (reference sequence). The ends were cut back, 7 bases at V and 6 bases at J, with 17 bases in the middle. The CDR3 is 14 amino acids. CDR3 protein: CASKGFQSSDTQYF. The DNA of the CDR3 is TGTGCCAGTAAAGGGTTCCAGTCCAGCGATACGCAGTATTTT.

The V and J genes are TRBV5-1 and TRBJ2-1, with D unclear. Germline V CDR1 and CDR2: SGHRS, YFSETQ. V lost 4 bases to trimming and J lost 7 bases, with 18 bases between them. This CDR3 has 15 residues. CDR3 bases: TGCGCCAGCAGCAACGAAGGTGGCGTAGGGAATGAGCAGTTCTTC. Residues: CASSNEGGVGNEQFF.

The chain joins TRBV29-1 to TRBJ2-2; tentative D call: TRBD2 (5 bases). The CDR3 is 14 amino acids. Trimming left V 5 bases short and J 0 bases short, with 10 bases between. Germline CDR1 and CDR2: SQVTM and ANQGSEA. The DNA of the CDR3 is TGCAGCGTTAACGGACTTCCGAACACCGGGGAGCTGTTTTTT. Translated: CSVNGLPNTGELFF.

The CDR3 DNA reads as TGTGCCAGCTCACCACCGGTAGGAGGACTCCACGGGGAGCTGTTTTTT. It is translated as CASSPPVGGLHGELFF. The chain joins TRBV18 to TRBJ2-2; tentative D call: TRBD2 (5 bases). V was clipped by 0 bases and J by 7 bases, with 15 bases between them. The CDR3 runs to 16 residues. CDR1 KGHSH and CDR2 LQKENI come from the germline V gene.

This clone was observed a single time. The gene calls are TRBV25-1 and TRBJ2-7; 11 bases fit TRBD1. The CDR3 length is 13 residues. CDR1 is MGHDK, CDR2 SYGVNS, per germline. V was pared by 4 bases and J by 6 bases, with 2 bases of the junction left unmatched. Here the CDR3 reads CASSGGTGGEQYF. In nucleotides, the CDR3 is TGTGCCAGCAGTGGAGGGACAGGGGGCGAGCAGTACTTC.

The chain has TRBV7-2 and TRBJ2-1; 7 bases map to TRBD2. The CDR3 spans 14 residues. V trimming: 5 bases; J trimming: 10 bases; junction bases outside the gene matches: 11. The germline V gene has CDR1 SGHTA and CDR2 FQGNSA. CDR3 in amino acids: CASSLQAGTEEQFF. CDR3 sequence (DNA): TGTGCCAGCAGCCTACAAGCGGGGACGGAGGAGCAGTTCTTC.

The DNA for the CDR3 is TGTGCCAGCACTTTGGAGAGCAATCAGCCCCAGCATTTT. Translated: CASTLESNQPQHF. The chain joins TRBV6-5 to TRBJ1-5; D remains unclear. The CDR3 sequence is 13 residues long. Germline CDR1 is MNHEY and CDR2 is SVGAGI. Trimming left V 7 bases short and J 1 base short, with 8 bases between.

The chain combines TRBV4-1 with TRBJ2-7; perhaps TRBD1 as D (5 bases). The V and J ends lost 1 base and 0 bases respectively, with 7 bases between them. CDR3 length: 14 residues. Germline values: CDR1 MGHRA, CDR2 YSYEKL. CDR3 sequence (DNA): TGCGCCAGCAGCCAAGGTGGGGCCTCCTACGAGCAGTACTTC. Its translation is CASSQGGASYEQYF.

The CDR3 DNA follows: TGTGCCAGCAGCCAAGATCTGAGAAGCTTCGAGCAGTACTTC. Its translation is CASSQDLRSFEQYF. This sequence joins TRBV3-1 (or the pseudogene TRBV3-2) and TRBJ2-7; D ambiguous. From germline, CDR1 is LGHDT and CDR2 YNNKEL (reference sequence). Trimming took off 0 bases at V and 6 bases at J, with 12 bases between the two ends. The CDR3 contains 14 residues.

The V call is TRBV10-2, the J call TRBJ1-3; D not certain. CDR3 length: 13 amino acids. Germline loops: CDR1 WSHSY, CDR2 SAAADI. With 0 bases removed from V and 6 bases from J, the gap between germline ends came to 6 bases. This CDR3 reads CASSESVENTIYF. Here the CDR3 DNA reads TGCGCCAGCAGTGAGTCGGTGGAAAACACCATATATTTT.

The rearrangement links TRBV21-1 to TRBJ1-2. TRBV21-1 is a pseudogene. The CDR3 is 15 residues long. CDR3 residues: CAYETVSRPIYGYTF. DNA for the CDR3: TGTGCCTACGAGACGGTGAGCAGACCTATCTATGGCTACACCTTC.

This clone was seen once. The CDR3 coding sequence is TGTGCCAGCAGTGAAGTGTGGGGGGACATTCAGTACTTC. It is translated as CASSEVWGDIQYF. The V call is TRBV6-4, the J call TRBJ2-4, with D perhaps matching TRBD2 (6 bases). Between the trimmed V and J ends, which lost 3 bases and 8 bases, there was a span of 11 bases. Germline-derived CDR1 and CDR2 are MRHNA and SNTAGT. The CDR3 spans 13 residues.

The V and J genes are TRBV3-1 (or the pseudogene TRBV3-2) and TRBJ1-1; D is ambiguous. Trimming left V 5 bases short and J 11 bases short, with 21 bases between. The CDR3 length is 14 residues. Germline loops: CDR1 LGHDT, CDR2 YNNKEL (reference sequence). CDR3: CASSRDGGHGTAFF. In nucleotides, the CDR3 is TGTGCCAGCAGCAGAGATGGCGGGCACGGCACGGCTTTCTTT.

The rearrangement uses TRBV6-5 and TRBJ1-5; D perhaps matches TRBD1 (5 bases). The CDR3 spans 14 residues. Trimming pared 6 bases from V and 0 bases from J, leaving 9 bases between. Germline values: CDR1 MNHEY, CDR2 SVGAGI. The CDR3 bases are TGTGCCAGCAGCGGCGACAGTAGCAATCAGCCCCAGCATTTT. As protein: CASSGDSSNQPQHF.

The rearrangement links TRBV5-1 to TRBJ1-1, with 12 bases identical to TRBD1. After removal of 0 bases from V and 7 bases from J, the junction contained 7 bases not matched to a gene. The CDR3 loop spans 16 amino acids. Germline CDR1 reads SGHRS; CDR2 reads YFSETQ. In DNA, the CDR3 is TGCGCCAGCAGCTTGGCCGGGACAGGGGGCGCGGTTGAAGCTTTCTTT. This sequence encodes CASSLAGTGGAVEAFF. Variable domain in full (rest from reference TRBV5-1 and TRBJ1-1): KAGVTQTPRYLIKTRGQQVTLSCSPISGHRSVSWYQQTPGQGLQFLFEYFSETQRNKGNFPGRFSGRQFSNSRSEMNVSTLELGDSALYLCASSLAGTGGAVEAFFGQGTRLTVV.

Comments on this clone: The sample holds other DNA sequences that translate to the same CDR3. V usage is TRBV28 and J usage is TRBJ1-2; D unresolved. Trimming left V 4 bases short and J 0 bases short, with 0 bases between. CDR3 size: 11 residues. Germline V gene sequence: CDR1 MDHEN, CDR2 SYDVKM. The CDR3 protein is CASSSNYGYTF. Here the CDR3 DNA reads TGTGCCAGCAGTTCTAACTATGGCTACACCTTC.

V gene TRBV21-1 combines with J gene TRBJ2-2; the table gives TRBD1 as D, unverified against the DNA. TRBV21-1 is classified as a pseudogene. This CDR3 spans 17 amino acids. CDR3 amino acids: CASSKWAGGPNTGELFF. CDR3 in DNA: TGTGCCAGCAGCAAATGGGCAGGGGGCCCTAACACCGGGGAGCTGTTTTTT.

J is TRBJ1-2 and V is TRBV2; D is unclear. From germline, CDR1 is SNHLY and CDR2 FYNNEI. The CDR3 consists of 18 residues. V was pared by 0 bases and J by 2 bases, with 19 bases between. DNA for the CDR3: TGTGCCAGCAGTGAAGCGCTTCTTTTCTGGCGAAACAACTATGGCTACACCTTC. Translating it yields CASSEALLFWRNNYGYTF.

The J gene is TRBJ2-6, the V gene TRBV4-1; 7 bases are a match to TRBD1. Germline V gene sequence: CDR1 MGHRA, CDR2 YSYEKL. V shed 5 bases and J 0 bases; nucleotides not matched to a gene: 16. CDR3 length equals 20 residues. CDR3 residues: CASSVLGTEQFSSGANVLTF. The CDR3 nucleotides read TGCGCCAGCAGCGTCTTAGGGACAGAACAATTCTCCTCTGGGGCCAACGTCCTGACTTTC.

The chain links TRBV7-3 to TRBJ2-1; 9 positions agree with TRBD2. The CDR3 contains 15 residues. Germline V gene data show CDR1 as SGHTA and CDR2 as FQGTGA. After removal of 2 bases from V and 8 bases from J, the junction contained 7 bases not matched to a gene. The CDR3 sequence is CASSLASGNLDEQFF. In nucleotides, the CDR3 is TGTGCCAGCAGCTTAGCTAGCGGGAATTTAGATGAGCAGTTCTTC.

As for this clone: Other DNA variants within this sample encode the same CDR3. V gene TRBV19 combines with J gene TRBJ2-3; D not certain. V lost 0 bases to trimming and J lost 5 bases, with 6 bases between them. In germline, CDR1 is LNHDA, CDR2 SQIVND (reference sequence). CDR3 length: 13 amino acids. Here the CDR3 reads CASSIDREDTQYF. CDR3 nucleotide sequence: TGTGCCAGTAGTATAGATCGCGAAGATACGCAGTATTTT.

V is TRBV5-4 and J is TRBJ1-1; D is perhaps TRBD1 (6 bases). The V end was cut by 5 bases, the J end by 1 base, with 21 bases between. The germline V gene has CDR1 SGHNT and CDR2 YYREEE (reference sequence). CDR3 size: 17 residues. In nucleotides, the CDR3 is TGTGCCAGCAGACCCAGAGGGGGAACGACGAAGAACACTGAAGCTTTCTTT. Its translation: CASRPRGGTTKNTEAFF.

This chain joins TRBV12-3 or TRBV12-4 and TRBJ1-2; D remains ambiguous. V was pared by 5 bases and J by 1 base, with 8 bases between. The CDR3 contains 13 residues. The CDR3 nucleotides are TGTGCCAGCAGTCGGTACAATAACTATGGCTACACCTTC. It yields the protein CASSRYNNYGYTF.

This chain uses TRBV2 with TRBJ1-1, with no clear D. The CDR3 has 12 amino acids. V lost 7 bases and J 3 bases, leaving 9 bases between the germline ends. Germline V gives CDR1 SNHLY, CDR2 FYNNEI. The CDR3 reads CASMTSYTEAFF. As DNA, the CDR3 is TGTGCCAGCATGACTTCGTACACTGAAGCTTTCTTT. The whole variable domain, filled in from reference TRBV2 and TRBJ1-1, reads EPEVTQTPSHQVTQMGQEVILRCVPISNHLYFYWYRQILGQKVEFLVSFYNNEISEKSEIFDDQFSVERPDGSNFTLKIRSTKLEDSAMYFCASMTSYTEAFFGQGTRLTVV.

This sequence joins TRBV3-1 (or the pseudogene TRBV3-2) and TRBJ2-7, with D unclear. The CDR3 extends over 12 amino acids. Trimming left V 2 bases short and J 4 bases short, with 6 bases between. CDR1 LGHDT and CDR2 YNNKEL come from the germline V gene (reference sequence). CDR3 sequence reads: CASSQSPYEQYF. DNA of the CDR3: TGTGCCAGCAGCCAATCCCCGTACGAGCAGTACTTC.

The V call is TRBV19, the J call TRBJ2-7; 10 nucleotides match TRBD2. V shed 5 bases, J shed 5 bases, and the junction held 9 bases outside the gene matches. Germline V gene sequence: CDR1 LNHDA, CDR2 SQIVND (reference sequence). This CDR3 comprises 15 residues. As DNA, the CDR3 is TGTGCCAGTAGTCCGCCGGGACTAGCGTTACACGAGCAGTACTTC. This translates into CASSPPGLALHEQYF.